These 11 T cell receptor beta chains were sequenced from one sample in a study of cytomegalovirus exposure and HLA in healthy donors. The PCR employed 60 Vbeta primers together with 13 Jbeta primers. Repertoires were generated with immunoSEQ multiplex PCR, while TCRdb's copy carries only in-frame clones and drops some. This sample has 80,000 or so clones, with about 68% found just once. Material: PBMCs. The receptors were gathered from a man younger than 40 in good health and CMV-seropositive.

The CDR3 spells CASTMGASNQPQHF. The CDR3 nucleotides are TGTGCCAGCACCATGGGGGCTAGCAATCAGCCCCAGCATTTT. The chain employs TRBV6-6 and TRBJ1-5, with D possibly being TRBD1 (6 bases). This CDR3 is 14 amino acids long. Germline CDR1 and CDR2: MNHNY and SVGAGI (reference sequence). Trimming took off 7 bases at V and 0 bases at J, with 10 bases between the two ends.

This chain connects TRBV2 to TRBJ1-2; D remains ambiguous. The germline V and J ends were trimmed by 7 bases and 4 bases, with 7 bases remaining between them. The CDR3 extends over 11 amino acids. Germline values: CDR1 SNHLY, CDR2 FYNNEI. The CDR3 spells CASTILYGYTF. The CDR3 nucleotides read TGTGCCAGCACCATACTCTATGGCTACACCTTC.

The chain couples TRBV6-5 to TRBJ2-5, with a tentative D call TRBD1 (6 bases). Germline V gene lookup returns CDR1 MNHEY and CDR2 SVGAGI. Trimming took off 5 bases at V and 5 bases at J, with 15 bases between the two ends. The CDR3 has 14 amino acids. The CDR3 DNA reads TGTGCCAGCAGTATAGGGTCTACAGGGGAGACCCAGTACTTC. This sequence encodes CASSIGSTGETQYF.

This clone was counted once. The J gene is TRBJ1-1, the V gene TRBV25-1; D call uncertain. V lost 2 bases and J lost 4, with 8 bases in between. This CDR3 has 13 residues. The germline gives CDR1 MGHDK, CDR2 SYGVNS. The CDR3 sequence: CASSERGFTEAFF. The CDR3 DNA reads TGTGCCAGCAGTGAACGGGGATTCACTGAAGCTTTCTTT.

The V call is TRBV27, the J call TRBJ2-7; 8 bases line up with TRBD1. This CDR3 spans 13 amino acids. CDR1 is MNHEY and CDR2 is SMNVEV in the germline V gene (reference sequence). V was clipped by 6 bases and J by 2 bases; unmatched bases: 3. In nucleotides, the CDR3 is TGTGCCAGCAGACGGACAGGGCCCTACGAGCAGTACTTC. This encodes CASRRTGPYEQYF.

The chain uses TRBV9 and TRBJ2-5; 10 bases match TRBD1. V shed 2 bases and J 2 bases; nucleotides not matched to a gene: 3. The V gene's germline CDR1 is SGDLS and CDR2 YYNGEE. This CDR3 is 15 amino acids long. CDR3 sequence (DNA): TGTGCCAGCAGCGTCGGGACAGGGGTTCAAGAGACCCAGTACTTC. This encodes CASSVGTGVQETQYF. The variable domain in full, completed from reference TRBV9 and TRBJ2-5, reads DSGVTQTPKHLITATGQRVTLRCSPRSGDLSVYWYQQSLDQGLQFLIQYYNGEERAKGNILERFSAQQFPDLHSELNLSSLELGDSALYFCASSVGTGVQETQYFGPGTRLLVL.

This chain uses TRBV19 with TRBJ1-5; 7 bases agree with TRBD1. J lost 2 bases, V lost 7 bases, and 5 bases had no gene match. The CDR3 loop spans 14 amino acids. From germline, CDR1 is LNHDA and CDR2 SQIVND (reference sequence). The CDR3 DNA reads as TGTGCCAGTATTCCAGGGGGGCGCAATCAGCCCCAGCATTTT. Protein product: CASIPGGRNQPQHF. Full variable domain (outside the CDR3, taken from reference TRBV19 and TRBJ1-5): DGGITQSPKYLFRKEGQNVTLSCEQNLNHDAMYWYRQDPGQGLRLIYYSQIVNDFQKGDIAEGYSVSREKKESFPLTVTSAQKNPTAFYLCASIPGGRNQPQHFGDGTRLSIL.

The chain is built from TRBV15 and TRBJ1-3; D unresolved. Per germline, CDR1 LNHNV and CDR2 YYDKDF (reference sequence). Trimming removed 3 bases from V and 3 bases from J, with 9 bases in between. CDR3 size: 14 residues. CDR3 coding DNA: TGTGCCACCAGCAGGTCACGGGTTGGAAACACCATATATTTT. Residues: CATSRSRVGNTIYF. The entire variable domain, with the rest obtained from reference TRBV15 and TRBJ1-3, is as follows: DAMVIQNPRYQVTQFGKPVTLSCSQTLNHNVMYWYQQKSSQAPKLLFHYYDKDFNNEADTPDNFQSRRPNTSFCFLDIRSPGLGDTAMYLCATSRSRVGNTIYFGEGSWLTVV.

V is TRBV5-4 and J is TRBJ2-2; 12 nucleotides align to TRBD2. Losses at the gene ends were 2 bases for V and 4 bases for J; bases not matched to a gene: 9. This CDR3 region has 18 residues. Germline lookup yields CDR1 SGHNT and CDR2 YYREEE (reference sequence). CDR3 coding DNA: TGTGCCAGCAGCTTAGGACTAGCGGGGCCCGGTGGCACCGGGGAGCTGTTTTTT. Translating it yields CASSLGLAGPGGTGELFF.

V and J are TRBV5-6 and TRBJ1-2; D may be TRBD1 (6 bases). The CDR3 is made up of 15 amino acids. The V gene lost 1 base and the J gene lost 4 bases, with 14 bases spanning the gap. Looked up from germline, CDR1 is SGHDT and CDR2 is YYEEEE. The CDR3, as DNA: TGTGCCAGCAGCTTGACAGGGAAGAAGAGCTATGGCTACACCTTC. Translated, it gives CASSLTGKKSYGYTF.

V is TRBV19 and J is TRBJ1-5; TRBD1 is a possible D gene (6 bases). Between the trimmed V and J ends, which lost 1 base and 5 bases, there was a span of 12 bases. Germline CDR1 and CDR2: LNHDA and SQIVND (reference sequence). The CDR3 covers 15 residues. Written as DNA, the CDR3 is TGTGCCAGTAGTATAGTTACAGGGATCTATCAGCCCCAGCATTTT. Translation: CASSIVTGIYQPQHF.